This T cell receptor (beta chain) was profiled in a study of cytomegalovirus exposure and HLA in healthy donors (dated by TCRdb to the late 2010s). General notes on the study: An earlier analysis of fewer than 750 of the donors reported approximately 280 Gb of sequence data and around 100 million unique TCR beta sequences obtained from some 170 million T cells. An early release covering over 500 HLA-typed donors comprised about 290 gigabases of sequencing data and some 79 million unique TCR sequences. Among the roughly 430 genotyped donors, around 81% belonged to the genetic ancestry cluster associated with self-reported Caucasian donors. The study was designed to test whether signatures of past pathogen exposure could be identified by cataloging public T cell receptors. Using immunosequencing, the study profiled T cell repertoires from approximately 700 subjects and related those repertoires to cytomegalovirus serostatus. In addition to the first cohort of hundreds of subjects, a separate validation cohort of around 110 different subjects was used. The study combined high-throughput TCR immunosequencing, statistical association of individual TCRs with disease status, and machine learning to predict cytomegalovirus infection status. To study patterns of TCR occurrence, a later analysis re-analyzed previously published TCR beta repertoires from several hundred donors and added high-resolution HLA genotyping. Rather than drawing on any new phenotypic data, the later analysis identified candidate immune exposures from TCR beta sequences and the way those sequences occurred across donors. An earlier analysis of a few hundred of the donors applied high-throughput TCR beta sequencing to assess whether each TCR beta V gene segment acted as functional or pseudogenic. Donor age, sex, ethnicity and CMV serostatus were compiled together with the repertoire data. A later genetic analysis took genome-wide SNP genotypes for about three fifths of the roughly 670 donors and used that subset as a discovery cohort. All discovery cohort repertoires had been generated on a single sequencing platform. Class I and class II HLA loci were covered by the typing at four-digit resolution. The number of donors typed differed by locus, with roughly 620-630 for A, B, C, DRB1 and DQB1, over 500 for DQA1, over 600 for DPA1, and under 490 for DPB1. Several DR-DQ haplotypes were handled as single units for association and clustering because linkage in the cohort was strong. On average, roughly 200,000 unique TCR beta nucleotide sequences were sequenced per donor among roughly 430 genotyped donors of the cohort, with roughly a sixth of those sequences being non-productive. Study-level results and caveats: A later analysis reported that several top co-occurrence clusters appeared linked to parvovirus B19, influenza, CMV and Epstein-Barr virus. The sequencing pipeline was judged likely to have produced a cluster of highly shared sequence variants as a technical artifact. V-gene and J-gene trimming of TCR beta chains was associated with a missense DCLRE1C variant in a later genetic analysis, and the association was replicated in an independent cohort. A later analysis found that HLA-associated TCR beta chains were more clonally expanded and had lower generation probabilities than equally common non-associated chains. In the study, around 160 TCR beta chains were listed as associated with cytomegalovirus. In a later genetic analysis, fewer N-insertions in productive TCRs were reported among donors in an Asian-associated ancestry cluster than the roughly 710-donor mean. The classifier was reported to diagnose cytomegalovirus status with high specificity and sensitivity in both the original and validation cohorts. Strong co-occurrence of HLA alleles, especially DR and DQ, made assigning TCR associations to individual alleles difficult. In a later analysis, most CMV-associated TCR beta chains were found to appear HLA-restricted, with HLA associations seemingly driven largely by CMV exposure. A later analysis found that TCR association rates varied across HLA loci, with DRB1 alleles showing the most associated TCRs and HLA-C alleles the fewest. HLA typing was unavailable for some donors at each locus, so association tests used only the typed subset. Roughly uniform sequencing depth across donors was assumed in presence/absence analyses, although this assumption may not hold. A further reported finding was that TCR beta sequences accurately predicted the HLA-A and HLA-B alleles for most subjects in the first cohort. The only immune exposure information available for the cohort was CMV serostatus. In vitro tests confirmed that a few of the cytomegalovirus-associated TCR beta chains recognize cytomegalovirus antigens. At a false discovery rate of 0.05, a later analysis linked 15,000 to 20,000 TCR beta sequences to specific HLA alleles. In this cohort, only TCR beta chains were sequenced, and detectable features were limited by the absence of alpha or paired-chain data. The authors suggested that the approach could potentially be generalized to other disease states and immunological phenotypes. Linkage disequilibrium might explain the correlated functional status among segregating V segments, but an unknown experimental factor could not be ruled out. Because the 87-base-pair reads could not distinguish some IMGT-functional V segments, including TRBV6-2 and TRBV6-3, those segments were excluded. In an earlier analysis of 587 of the donors, most TCR beta V segments appeared in productive rearrangements about 90% or about 30% of the time, broadly matching IMGT annotations. While some public TCRs were present in many individuals, most TCR sequences turned up only very rarely across donors. Because counts were too low, around 17 rarely observed V segments, including chromosome 9 orphons, were left out of the earlier analysis of over 550 of the donors.

Concerning this clone itself: Its antigen remains unidentified. No much larger clone exists at a distance of one base, and base qualities are not known.

Preparation of the library involved the immunoSEQ multiplex PCR assay. For the multiplex PCR, a mixture combining 60 forward primers for TCR Vbeta segments and 13 reverse primers for TCR Jbeta segments was used. The CDR3 region of rearranged TCR beta genes was amplified from genomic DNA by a multiplex PCR assay. Amplified TCR beta libraries were sequenced as 87-base-pair reads on the Illumina HiSeq System. From the authors' description of their analysis: A later analysis tallied about 77 million unique TCR beta chains across the 650 to 750 repertoires, and approximately 12 million of those chains were shared by two or more donors. A nearest-neighbor algorithm error-corrected the raw reads and collapsed the reads into unique sequences, merging closely related sequences to remove PCR and sequencing errors. To assign V, D and J gene segments, CDR3 sequences were aligned to IMGT reference sequences. For a sequence to be retained, a match of at least six nucleotides to both a V gene segment and a J gene segment was required. A rearrangement counted as productive if the CDR3 had no stop codons and remained in frame with V and J, and every other rearrangement counted as non-productive. CDR3 was defined according to IMGT convention as the region running from the second conserved V-encoded cysteine to the conserved J-encoded phenylalanine. In an earlier analysis of roughly 610 of the donors, sequences lacking an unambiguous match to a single V gene segment were excluded. An earlier analysis of 500 to 600 of the donors classified V segments as functional when productive rearrangements were above 56.7% and as segregating when the standard deviation between donors was above 5%. A statistical classification framework was developed to diagnose cytomegalovirus status using the catalog of TCR beta chain sequences. In a later analysis, TCR nucleotide sequences were compared against IMGT/GENE-DB human TR gene sequences so that V and J genes could be assigned. A later analysis assigned CDR3 sequences and most-parsimonious VDJ recombination scenarios with the TCRdist pipeline. In a later analysis, each TCR beta chain was defined by its CDR3 amino acid sequence together with its V-gene family, and reads without a unique V-gene family were excluded. As a way to deal with suspected cross-contamination and a sequencing artifact, a later analysis dropped hundreds of nucleotide sequences that were highly shared and had low generation probability. A later analysis calculated a clonal expansion index for each public chain from normalized within-repertoire ranks of inferred template counts. Generation probabilities in a later analysis came from a VDJ recombination model fitted to out-of-frame rearrangements, and those results were checked against IGoR. Hypergeometric tests were used in a later analysis to score TCR-TCR, TCR-HLA and TCR-CMV co-occurrence, with a repertoire-size bias correction applied to the TCR pairs. False discovery rates were estimated in a later analysis by permuting HLA or CMV assignments 20 times. In a later analysis, co-occurring TCRs were grouped using DBSCAN, and TCRdist sequence similarity was added for clustering within HLA-allele-positive subsets. Repertoires with fewer than 30,000 or more than 120,000 public chains, plus five repertoires with anomalous nucleotide sharing, were excluded from co-occurrence clustering. TCRdb stores this immuneACCESS table with in-frame sequences only. Part of the clones is absent; in the studies checked, under half of the shortfall reflects unresolved V genes, and no reason is known for the rest. V and J calls and clone size come straight from that table; D and trimming were deduced from the DNA. The sample records about 90,000 clones, roughly 80% of which are singletons. The ten largest clones represent roughly 2% of the sample.

Looking up the germline V gene yields CDR1 SGDLS and CDR2 YYNGEE. At the junction V is shortened by 4 bases and J by 5 bases; bases outside the gene matches: 5. Taken from cysteine to phenylalanine, the CDR3 has 14 residues. CDR3 DNA is the only sequence kept; it has 42 bases, read in frame from the first base. The cohort comprised around 700 healthy bone marrow donors. Cohort members were all nominally healthy when sampled, although unrecorded immune exposures were likely present. The donor was CMV seronegative and was included in the group of about 400 seronegative cohort members. A peripheral blood sample was provided by each donor, and peripheral blood mononuclear cells were used for TCR beta sequencing. Genomic DNA was extracted from the blood cell samples with the Qiagen DNeasy Blood Extraction Kit.

Sequencing was done on a sample of PBMCs. The chain employs TRBV9 and TRBJ1-2, with 10 bases matching TRBD1. This TCR was recovered from a boy between 10 and 17 years old in good health and CMV-seronegative. The CDR3 is CASSPWDRGYGYTF. The nucleotide sequence reads as follows: TGTGCCAGCAGCCCTTGGGACAGGGGATATGGCTACACCTTC.